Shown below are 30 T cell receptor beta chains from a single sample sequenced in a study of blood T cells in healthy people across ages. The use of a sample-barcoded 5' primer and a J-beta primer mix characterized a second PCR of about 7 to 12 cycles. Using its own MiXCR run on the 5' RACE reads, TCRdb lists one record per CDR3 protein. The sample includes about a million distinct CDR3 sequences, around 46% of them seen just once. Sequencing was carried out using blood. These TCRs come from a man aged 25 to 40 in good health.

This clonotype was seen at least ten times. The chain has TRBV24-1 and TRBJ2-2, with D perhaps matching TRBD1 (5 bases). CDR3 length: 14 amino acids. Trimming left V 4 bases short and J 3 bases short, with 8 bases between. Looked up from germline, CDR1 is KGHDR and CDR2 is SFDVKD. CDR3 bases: TGTGCCACCAGTGACGTGACAGACACCGGGGAGCTGTTTTTT. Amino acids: CATSDVTDTGELFF.

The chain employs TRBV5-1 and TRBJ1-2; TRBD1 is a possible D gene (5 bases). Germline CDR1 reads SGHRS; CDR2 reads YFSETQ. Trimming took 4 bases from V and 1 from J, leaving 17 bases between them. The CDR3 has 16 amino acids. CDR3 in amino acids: CASSQGNLGDNYGYTF. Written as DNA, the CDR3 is TGCGCCAGCAGCCAGGGCAACCTTGGGGATAACTATGGCTACACCTTC.

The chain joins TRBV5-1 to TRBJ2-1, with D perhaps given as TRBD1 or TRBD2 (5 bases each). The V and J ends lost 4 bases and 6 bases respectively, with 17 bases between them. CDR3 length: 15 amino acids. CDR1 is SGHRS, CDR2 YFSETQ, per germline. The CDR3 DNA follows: TGCGCCAGCAGCGCATTCACCTTAGGGACCAATGAGCAGTTCTTC. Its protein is CASSAFTLGTNEQFF. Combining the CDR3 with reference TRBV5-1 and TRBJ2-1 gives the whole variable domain KAGVTQTPRYLIKTRGQQVTLSCSPISGHRSVSWYQQTPGQGLQFLFEYFSETQRNKGNFPGRFSGRQFSNSRSEMNVSTLELGDSALYLCASSAFTLGTNEQFFGPGTRLTVL.

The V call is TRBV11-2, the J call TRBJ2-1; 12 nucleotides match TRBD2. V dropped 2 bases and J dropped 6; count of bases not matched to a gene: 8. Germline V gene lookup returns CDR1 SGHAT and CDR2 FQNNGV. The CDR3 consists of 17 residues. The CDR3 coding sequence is TGTGCCAGCAGCTTATCCCCTAGCGGGGGGGCCTTCAATGAGCAGTTCTTC. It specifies CASSLSPSGGAFNEQFF. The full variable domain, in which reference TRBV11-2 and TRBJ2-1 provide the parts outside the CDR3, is EAGVAQSPRYKIIEKRQSVAFWCNPISGHATLYWYQQILGQGPKLLIQFQNNGVVDDSQLPKDRFSAERLKGVDSTLKIQPAKLEDSAVYLCASSLSPSGGAFNEQFFGPGTRLTVL.

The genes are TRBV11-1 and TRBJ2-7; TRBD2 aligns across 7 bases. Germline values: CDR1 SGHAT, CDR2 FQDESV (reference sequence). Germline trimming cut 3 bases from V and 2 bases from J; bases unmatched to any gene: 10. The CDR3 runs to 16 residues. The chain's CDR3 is CASSFSAGGGAYEQYF. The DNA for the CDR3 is TGTGCCAGCAGCTTTTCCGCCGGCGGGGGAGCCTACGAGCAGTACTTC.

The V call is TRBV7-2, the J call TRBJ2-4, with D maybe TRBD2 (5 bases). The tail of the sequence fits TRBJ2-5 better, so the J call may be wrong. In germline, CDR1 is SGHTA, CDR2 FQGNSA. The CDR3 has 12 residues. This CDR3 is CASSLEAATQYF. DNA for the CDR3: TGTGCCAGCAGCTTAGAAGCGGCGACCCAGTACTTC.

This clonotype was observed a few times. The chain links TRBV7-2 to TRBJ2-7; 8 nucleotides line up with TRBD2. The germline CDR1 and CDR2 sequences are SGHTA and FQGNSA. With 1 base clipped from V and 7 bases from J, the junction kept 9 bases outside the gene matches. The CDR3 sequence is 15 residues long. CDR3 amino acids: CASSLDQRGSLEQYF. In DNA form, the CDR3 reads TGTGCCAGCAGCTTAGACCAGCGGGGGTCCTTAGAGCAGTACTTC.

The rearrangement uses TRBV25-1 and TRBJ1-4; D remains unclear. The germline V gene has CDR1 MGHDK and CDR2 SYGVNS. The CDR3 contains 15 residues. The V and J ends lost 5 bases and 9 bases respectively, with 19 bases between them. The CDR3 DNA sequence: TGTGCCAGCAGTCCCCGGTCGGTGGGTCTGCAAAAACTGTTTTTT. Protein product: CASSPRSVGLQKLFF.

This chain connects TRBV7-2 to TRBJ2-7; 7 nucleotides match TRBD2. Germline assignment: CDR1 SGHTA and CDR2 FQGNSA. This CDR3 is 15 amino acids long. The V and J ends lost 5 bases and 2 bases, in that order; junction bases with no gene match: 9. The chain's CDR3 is CASSLTVGGTYEQYF. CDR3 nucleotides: TGTGCCAGCAGCCTGACCGTCGGGGGGACCTACGAGCAGTACTTC.

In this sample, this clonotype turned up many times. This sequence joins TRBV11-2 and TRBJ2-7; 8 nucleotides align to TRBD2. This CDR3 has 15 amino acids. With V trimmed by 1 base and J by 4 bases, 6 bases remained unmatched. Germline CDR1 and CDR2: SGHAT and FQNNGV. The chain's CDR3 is CASSLASGLIYEQYF. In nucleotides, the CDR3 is TGTGCCAGCAGCTTAGCTAGCGGGTTGATTTACGAGCAGTACTTC.

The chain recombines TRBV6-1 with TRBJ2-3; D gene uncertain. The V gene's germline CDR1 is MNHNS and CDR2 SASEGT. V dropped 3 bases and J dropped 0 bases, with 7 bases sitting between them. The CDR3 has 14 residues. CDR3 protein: CASSEDYSTDTQYF. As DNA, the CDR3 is TGTGCCAGCAGTGAGGATTATAGCACAGATACGCAGTATTTT.

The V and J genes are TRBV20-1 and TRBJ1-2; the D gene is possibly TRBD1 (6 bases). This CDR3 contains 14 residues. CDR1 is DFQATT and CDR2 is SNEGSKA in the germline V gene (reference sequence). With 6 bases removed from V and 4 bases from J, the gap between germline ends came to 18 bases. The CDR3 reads CSAGAGKESYGYTF. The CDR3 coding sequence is TGCAGTGCGGGGGCGGGGAAAGAAAGCTATGGCTACACCTTC.

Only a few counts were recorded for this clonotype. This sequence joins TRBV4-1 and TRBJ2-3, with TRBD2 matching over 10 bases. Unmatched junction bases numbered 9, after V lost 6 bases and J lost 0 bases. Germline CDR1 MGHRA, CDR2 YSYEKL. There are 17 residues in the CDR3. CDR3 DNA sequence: TGCGCCAGCAGGGCGACTAGCGGGCAGTCTAGCACAGATACGCAGTATTTT. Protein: CASRATSGQSSTDTQYF.

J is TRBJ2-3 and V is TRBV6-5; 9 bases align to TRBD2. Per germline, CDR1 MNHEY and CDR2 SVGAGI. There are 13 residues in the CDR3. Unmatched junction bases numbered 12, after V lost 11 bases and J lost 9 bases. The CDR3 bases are TGTGCCGGCACCCAGCGGGGGGCAAGGACGCAGTATTTT. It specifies CAGTQRGARTQYF.

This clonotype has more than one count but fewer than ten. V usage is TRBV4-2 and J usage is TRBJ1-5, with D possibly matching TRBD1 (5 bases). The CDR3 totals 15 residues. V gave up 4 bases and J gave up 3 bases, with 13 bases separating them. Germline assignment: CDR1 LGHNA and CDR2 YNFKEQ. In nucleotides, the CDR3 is TGTGCCAGCAGCCGGGAAAGGGGTGACAATCAGCCCCAGCATTTT. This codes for CASSRERGDNQPQHF.

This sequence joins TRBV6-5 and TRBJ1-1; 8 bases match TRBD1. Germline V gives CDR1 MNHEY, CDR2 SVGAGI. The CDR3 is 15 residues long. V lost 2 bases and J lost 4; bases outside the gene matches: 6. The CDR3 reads CASSYQGAYLTEAFF. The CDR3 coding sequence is TGTGCCAGCAGTTACCAGGGGGCGTACCTCACTGAAGCTTTCTTT.

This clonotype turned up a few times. The CDR3 DNA is TGTGCCAGCACCTTCGGGACAGGGAACAATGAGCAGTTCTTC. This sequence encodes CASTFGTGNNEQFF. The chain couples TRBV7-2 to TRBJ2-1; 9 bases are a match to TRBD1. V shed 7 bases and J 5 bases; nucleotides not matched to a gene: 6. In germline, CDR1 is SGHTA, CDR2 FQGNSA. This CDR3 has 14 residues.

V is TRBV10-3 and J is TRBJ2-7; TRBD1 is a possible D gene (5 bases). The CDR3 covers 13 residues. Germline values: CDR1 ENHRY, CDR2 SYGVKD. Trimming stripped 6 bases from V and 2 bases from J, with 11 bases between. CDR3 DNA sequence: TGTGCCATCAGCCTCCAGGGAACCTACGAGCAGTACTTC. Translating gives CAISLQGTYEQYF.

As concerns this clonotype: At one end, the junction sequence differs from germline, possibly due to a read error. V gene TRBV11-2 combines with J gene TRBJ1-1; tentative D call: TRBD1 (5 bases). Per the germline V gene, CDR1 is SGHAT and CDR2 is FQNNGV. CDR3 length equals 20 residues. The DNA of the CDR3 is TGTGCCAGCGGCTTAGATCTGGGAGGGGCTACGCACGTACCAAACACTGAAGCTTTCTTT. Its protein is CASGLDLGGATHVPNTEAFF.

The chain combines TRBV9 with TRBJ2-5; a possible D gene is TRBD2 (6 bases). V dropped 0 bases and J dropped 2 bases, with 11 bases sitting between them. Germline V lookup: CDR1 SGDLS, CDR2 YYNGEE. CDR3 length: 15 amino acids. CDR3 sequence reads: CASSVGAEGQETQYF. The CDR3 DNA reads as TGTGCCAGCAGCGTAGGGGCGGAGGGGCAAGAGACCCAGTACTTC.

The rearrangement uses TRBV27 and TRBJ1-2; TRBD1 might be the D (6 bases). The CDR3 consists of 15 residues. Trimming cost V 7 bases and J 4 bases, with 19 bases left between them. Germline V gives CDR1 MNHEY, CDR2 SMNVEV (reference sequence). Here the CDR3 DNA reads TGTGCCAGCACCTTCCAACAGGGCTCAATCTATGGCTACACCTTC. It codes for CASTFQQGSIYGYTF.

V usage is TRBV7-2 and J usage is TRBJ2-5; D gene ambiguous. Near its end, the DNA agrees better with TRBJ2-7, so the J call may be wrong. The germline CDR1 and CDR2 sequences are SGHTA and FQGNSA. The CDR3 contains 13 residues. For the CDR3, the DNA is TGTGCCAGCAGCTTCCAGGTACCCTACGAGCAGTACTTC. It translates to CASSFQVPYEQYF.

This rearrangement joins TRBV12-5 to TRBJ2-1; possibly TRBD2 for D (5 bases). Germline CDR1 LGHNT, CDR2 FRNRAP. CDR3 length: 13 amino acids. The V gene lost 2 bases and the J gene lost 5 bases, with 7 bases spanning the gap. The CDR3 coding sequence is TGTGCTAGTGGTTTGCTAGCTAACAATGAGCAGTTCTTC. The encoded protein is CASGLLANNEQFF.

The CDR3 sequence is CASSLIGNIQYF. CDR3 DNA sequence: TGTGCCAGCAGCTTAATTGGGAACATTCAGTACTTC. The J gene is TRBJ2-4, the V gene TRBV7-9; D uncertain. The germline CDR1 and CDR2 sequences are SEHNR and FQNEAQ (reference sequence). Trimming took off 2 bases at V and 7 bases at J, with 6 bases between the two ends. This CDR3 region has 12 residues.

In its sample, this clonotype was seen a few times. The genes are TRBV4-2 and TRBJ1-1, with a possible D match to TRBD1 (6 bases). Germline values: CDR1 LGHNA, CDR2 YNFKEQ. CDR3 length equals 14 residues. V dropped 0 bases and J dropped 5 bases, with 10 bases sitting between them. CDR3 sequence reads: CASSQEFGQTEAFF. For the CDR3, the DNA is TGTGCCAGCAGCCAAGAATTTGGACAGACTGAAGCTTTCTTT.

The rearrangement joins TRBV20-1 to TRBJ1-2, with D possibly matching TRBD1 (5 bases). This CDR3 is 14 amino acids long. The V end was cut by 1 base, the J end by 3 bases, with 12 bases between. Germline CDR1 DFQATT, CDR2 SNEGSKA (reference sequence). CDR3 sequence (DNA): TGCAGTGCTAGAGCTATCATGGGGGACTATGGCTACACCTTC. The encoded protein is CSARAIMGDYGYTF.

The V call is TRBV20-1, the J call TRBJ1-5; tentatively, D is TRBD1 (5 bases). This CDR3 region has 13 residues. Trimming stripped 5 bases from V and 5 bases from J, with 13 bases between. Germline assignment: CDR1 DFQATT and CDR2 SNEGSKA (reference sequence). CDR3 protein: CSAGRESHQPQHF. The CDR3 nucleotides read TGCAGTGCTGGCAGGGAAAGTCATCAGCCCCAGCATTTT.

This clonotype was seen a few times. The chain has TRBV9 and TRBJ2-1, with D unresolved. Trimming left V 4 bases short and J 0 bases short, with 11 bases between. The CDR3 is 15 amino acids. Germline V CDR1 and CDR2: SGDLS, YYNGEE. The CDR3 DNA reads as TGTGCCAGCAGCTCTACACAGAGCTCCTACAATGAGCAGTTCTTC. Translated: CASSSTQSSYNEQFF.

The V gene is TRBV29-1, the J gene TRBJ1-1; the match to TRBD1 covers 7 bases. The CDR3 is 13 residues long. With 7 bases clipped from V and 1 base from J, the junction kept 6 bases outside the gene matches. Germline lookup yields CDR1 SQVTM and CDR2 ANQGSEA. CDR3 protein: CSGGDRQNTEAFF. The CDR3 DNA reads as TGCAGCGGGGGGGACAGACAGAACACTGAAGCTTTCTTT.

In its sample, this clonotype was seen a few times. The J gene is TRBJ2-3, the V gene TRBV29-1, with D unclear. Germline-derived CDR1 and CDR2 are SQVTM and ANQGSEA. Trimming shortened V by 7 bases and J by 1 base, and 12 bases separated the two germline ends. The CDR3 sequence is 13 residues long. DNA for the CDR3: TGCAGCGGGAAGCCTAGGGGCACAGATACGCAGTATTTT. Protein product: CSGKPRGTDTQYF.